This TCR beta chain was captured by sequencing in a study of memory CD4+ T cells and cytomegalovirus serostatus. Single viable CD3+CD4+CD8-CD45RO+ cells were sorted as the memory CD4+ T cells. The assay was immunoSEQ multiplex PCR, and TCRdb's table has in-frame clones only and misses some. Here the sample spans about 62,000 clones, about 70% being singletons. Germline V gives CDR1 SQVTM, CDR2 ANQGSEA. The V gene end was trimmed by 7 bases and the J gene end by 3 bases; junction bases not matched to a gene: 9. CDR3 size: 14 residues. The sample consisted of memory CD4+ T cells from blood. The origin of this receptor is an adult in good health and CMV-seropositive. The chain employs TRBV29-1 and TRBJ1-1, with 9 positions matching TRBD1. The CDR3 loop is CSGGAGDRDTEAFF. The CDR3 region has the DNA TGCAGCGGTGGGGCCGGGGACAGGGACACTGAAGCTTTCTTT.